This T cell receptor beta chain was observed in a study of response to subunit inactivated influenza vaccine. Notes on this clonotype: The antigen remains undetermined.

TCRdb independently ran MiXCR on the RT-PCR reads; one entry per CDR3 protein. The table lists some 190,000 distinct CDR3 sequences, around an eighth of them singletons. Overall study findings and caveats: Few new T cells, the authors suggested, are recruited by each seasonal influenza vaccination.

The CDR3 length is 14 residues. Germline V gene sequence: CDR1 SEHNR, CDR2 FQNEAQ (reference sequence). Trimming removed 0 bases from V and 0 bases from J, with 5 bases in between. The sample here was CD8+ T cells sorted from PBMCs, taken 5 to 6 days after vaccination. The V gene is TRBV7-9, the J gene TRBJ1-2; D not certain. The TCR comes from a man in his forties or fifties who received an inactivated influenza vaccine. The CDR3 DNA reads as TGTGCCAGCAGCTTAGCAGGCGCTAACTATGGCTACACCTTC. It specifies CASSLAGANYGYTF. Complete variable domain (other parts from reference TRBV7-9 and TRBJ1-2): DTGVSQNPRHKITKRGQNVTFRCDPISEHNRLYWYRQTLGQGPEFLTYFQNEAQLEKSRLLSDRFSAERPKGSFSTLEIQRTEQGDSAMYLCASSLAGANYGYTFGSGTRLTVV.